This T cell receptor (beta chain) was sequenced in a study of T cells in localized non-small cell lung cancer (dated by TCRdb to about 2020). Regarding the study in general: The study analyzed T cell repertoires of approximately 240 early-stage NSCLC patients, comparing tumors and uninvolved tumor-adjacent lungs. The cohort was made up of 236 treatment-naive NSCLC patients whose localized lung tumors had been resected. NSCLC patients had a mean age of roughly 66 years, and 129 were male and over 85 female. Study-level results and caveats: Because of the exploratory design, TCR variables were selected using unadjusted p-values without false-discovery rate correction. Higher blood T cell density associated with longer overall survival, while higher adjacent-lung clonality associated with shorter survival. Because multi-region tumor sequencing was not performed, intratumor heterogeneity could not be ruled out. Uninvolved tumor-adjacent lung showed the highest T cell clonality, higher than tumor, which suggests more focused antigenic responses in the adjacent lung. Of the top 100 tumor clones, a median of 57 were detected in paired uninvolved adjacent lung; some 28 were also among that lung's top 100.

Inclusive of the bounding cysteine and phenylalanine, the CDR3 is 13 residues long. The read is trimmed to its CDR3 DNA, 39 bases read in frame from base 1. V and J are truncated by 0 bases and 7 bases respectively, leaving an intervening sequence of 9 bases. From a lookup of the germline V gene, CDR1 and CDR2 are MNHNS and SASEGT. Comment on this clone: The antigen this receptor binds is unknown. Base qualities were left out, and no much larger clone turns up one base away.

At diagnosis, peripheral blood, uninvolved tumor-adjacent lung and tumor were collected and were preserved as a mix of fresh-frozen and FFPE material. For TCR repertoire profiling, blood samples were analyzed in the form of peripheral blood mononuclear cells. The immunoSEQ Assay was used to sequence TCR beta CDR3 regions from DNA. The paper's processing steps were these. T cell density was computed as TCR beta template counts normalized to usable DNA estimated by amplifying housekeeping genes. Using the preseqR package, richness was estimated by extrapolating to 120,000 templates for tissue samples and 400,000 templates for PBMC samples. Clonality was defined by subtracting Pielou's evenness from one. To identify tissue-enriched TCRs, differential abundance testing was run on productive amino-acid clonotypes with a minimum total count of 5 and an alpha of 0.1. Repertoire overlap between compartments was quantified with the Jaccard Index and Morisita Overlap Index. GLIPH grouped TCR beta CDR3s together with public tetramer-defined viral CDR3s, and a viral motif had to include at least three viral sequences and show V-gene enrichment. Here the immuneACCESS table is served through TCRdb, limited to in-frame sequences with V and J called. Missing clones are a known gap in these copies; in checked studies unresolved V genes cover under half, and the rest lacks a known reason. That table supplies the V and J calls and clone size; D and trimming were determined from the DNA. Counted in this sample were around 20,000 clones; about 88% of them appeared once. The ten largest make up around 8% of the sample.

This clonotype was obtained from a man between 40 and 69 years old with stage I lung adenocarcinoma. The rearrangement combines TRBV6-1 with TRBJ1-2; TRBD1 is perhaps the D gene, given 6 matching bases. The sample here was peripheral blood, taken before any cancer treatment. The CDR3 has the sequence CASSEAQGRGYTF. In nucleotide form, the sequence is TGTGCCAGCAGTGAAGCACAGGGACGTGGCTACACCTTC.